What follows are 4 T cell receptor beta chains derived from one specimen sequenced in a study of blood T cells in healthy people across ages. Using a J-beta primer mix together with a sample-barcoded 5' primer, a second PCR was run for about 6 to 12 cycles. TCRdb re-analysed the 5' RACE reads in MiXCR, keeping a single row per CDR3 protein. The top ten clones hold less than 2.5% of a sample with 1.5 million to 2 million distinct CDR3 sequences, about 49% of them seen once. Sample: blood. Every receptor here comes from a woman aged 40 to 55 in good health.

This chain links TRBV5-5 with TRBJ1-4; D possibly corresponds to TRBD1 (5 bases). The CDR3 length is 16 residues. Per the germline V gene, CDR1 is SGHKS and CDR2 is YYEKEE (reference sequence). V gave up 5 bases and J gave up 4 bases, with 18 bases separating them. The CDR3 DNA is TGTGCCAGCAGTGGGACCGCCGGGGCCAGTAATGAAAAACTGTTTTTT. Protein: CASSGTAGASNEKLFF.

The gene calls are TRBV5-6 and TRBJ1-4; D is undetermined. Trimming left V 4 bases short and J 8 bases short, with 12 bases between. CDR3 length: 13 residues. The germline gives CDR1 SGHDT, CDR2 YYEEEE. The CDR3 loop reads CASSTAPSEKLFF. For the CDR3, the DNA is TGTGCCAGCAGCACGGCCCCTTCCGAAAAACTGTTTTTT.

CDR3 amino acids: CSARGAGGYNEQFF. As DNA, the CDR3 is TGCAGTGCTAGGGGGGCAGGGGGCTACAATGAGCAGTTCTTC. J is TRBJ2-1 and V is TRBV20-1; 7 bases align to TRBD1. The germline V gene encodes CDR1 DFQATT and CDR2 SNEGSKA (reference sequence). J gave up 3 bases and V 3 bases, and 5 bases lay outside the gene matches. The CDR3 runs 14 residues.

The chain couples TRBV5-1 to TRBJ2-7; D is undetermined. The V end was cut by 0 bases, the J end by 7 bases, with 8 bases between. This CDR3 is built from 12 residues. The V gene's germline CDR1 is SGHRS and CDR2 YFSETQ. CDR3 sequence reads: CASSLDRKEQYF. The CDR3 nucleotides read TGCGCCAGCAGCTTGGACAGAAAGGAGCAGTACTTC.